This paragraph reports one T cell receptor (beta chain). How the authors handled the data: Nucleated cell number was recorded as an estimate derived from reference gene primer amplification. Clones were read by immunoSEQ multiplex PCR, and TCRdb kept only the in-frame ones, dropping some. The DNA was the basis for D and trimming; V, J and clone size are from that table. The table has about 190,000 clones, around 85% seen once. The entry originates in a study of blood T cell repertoires in COVID-19. About the research overall: Whether acute or convalescent, the COVID-19 samples came from the United States, Italy and Spain.

Trimming left V 6 bases short and J 5 bases short, with 16 bases between. The CDR3 has 14 amino acids. Germline V gene lookup returns CDR1 MDHEN and CDR2 SYDVKM. This clonotype was sampled from a man older than 75 with COVID-19, enrolled during active disease. Sequenced: peripheral blood. This chain uses TRBV28 with TRBJ1-1, with TRBD1 as a possible D gene (5 bases). In DNA form, the CDR3 reads TGTGCCAGCAGCCCTGCCCCTCGGGGGACTGAAGCTTTCTTT. It translates to CASSPAPRGTEAFF.